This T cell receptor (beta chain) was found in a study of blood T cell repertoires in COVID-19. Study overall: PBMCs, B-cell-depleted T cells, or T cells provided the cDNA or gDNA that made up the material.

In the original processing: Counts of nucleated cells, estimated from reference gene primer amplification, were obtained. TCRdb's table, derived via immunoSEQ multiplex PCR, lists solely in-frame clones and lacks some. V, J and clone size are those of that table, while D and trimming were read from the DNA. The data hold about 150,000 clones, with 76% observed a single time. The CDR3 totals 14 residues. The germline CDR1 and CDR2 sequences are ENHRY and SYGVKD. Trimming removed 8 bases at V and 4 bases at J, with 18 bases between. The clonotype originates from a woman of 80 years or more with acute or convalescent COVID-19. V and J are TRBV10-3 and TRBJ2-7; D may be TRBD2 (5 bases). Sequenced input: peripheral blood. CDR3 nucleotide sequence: TGTGCCATCGGAGCCGGGGTGGGTTCTTACGAGCAGTACTTC. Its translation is CAIGAGVGSYEQYF.